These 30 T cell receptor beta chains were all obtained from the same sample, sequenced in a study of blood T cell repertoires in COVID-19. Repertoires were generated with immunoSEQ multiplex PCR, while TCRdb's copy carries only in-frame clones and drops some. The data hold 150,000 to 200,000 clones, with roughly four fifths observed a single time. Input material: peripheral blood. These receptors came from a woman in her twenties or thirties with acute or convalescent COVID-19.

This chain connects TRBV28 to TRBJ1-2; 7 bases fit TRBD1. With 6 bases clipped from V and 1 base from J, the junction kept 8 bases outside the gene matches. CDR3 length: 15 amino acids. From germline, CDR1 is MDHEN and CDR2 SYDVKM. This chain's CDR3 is CASRQLQGNNYGYTF. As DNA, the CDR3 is TGTGCCAGCAGGCAGCTACAGGGGAATAACTATGGCTACACCTTC.

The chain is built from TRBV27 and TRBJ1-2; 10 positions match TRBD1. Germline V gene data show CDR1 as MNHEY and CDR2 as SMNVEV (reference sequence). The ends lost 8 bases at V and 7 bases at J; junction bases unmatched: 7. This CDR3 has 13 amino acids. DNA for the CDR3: TGTGCCAGCGGGCGACAGGGGGCAGGTGGCTACACCTTC. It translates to CASGRQGAGGYTF.

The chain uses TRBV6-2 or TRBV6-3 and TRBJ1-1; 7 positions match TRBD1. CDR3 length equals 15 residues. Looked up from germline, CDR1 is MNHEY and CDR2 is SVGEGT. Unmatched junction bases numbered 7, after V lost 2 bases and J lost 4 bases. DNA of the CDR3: TGTGCCAGCAGTTACCCGACAGGGCGTGCCACTGAAGCTTTCTTT. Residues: CASSYPTGRATEAFF.

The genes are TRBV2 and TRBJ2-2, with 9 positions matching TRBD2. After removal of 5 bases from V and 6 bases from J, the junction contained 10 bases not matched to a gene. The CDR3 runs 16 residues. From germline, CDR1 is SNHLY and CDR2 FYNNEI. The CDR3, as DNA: TGTGCCAGCAGTTATACTAGCGGGCGGATTTCCGGGGAGCTGTTTTTT. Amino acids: CASSYTSGRISGELFF. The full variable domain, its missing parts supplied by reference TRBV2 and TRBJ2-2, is EPEVTQTPSHQVTQMGQEVILRCVPISNHLYFYWYRQILGQKVEFLVSFYNNEISEKSEIFDDQFSVERPDGSNFTLKIRSTKLEDSAMYFCASSYTSGRISGELFFGEGSRLTVL.

Here the CDR3 reads CASGWGTSGRNEQFF. The CDR3 coding sequence is TGTGCTAGTGGTTGGGGGACTAGCGGGCGGAATGAGCAGTTCTTC. This chain links TRBV12-5 with TRBJ2-1; 12 bases align to TRBD2. Losses at the gene ends were 4 bases for V and 7 bases for J; bases not matched to a gene: 5. The CDR3 sequence is 15 residues long. The germline gives CDR1 LGHNT, CDR2 FRNRAP. The whole variable domain, remainder taken from reference TRBV12-5 and TRBJ2-1, is DARVTQTPRHKVTEMGQEVTMRCQPILGHNTVFWYRQTMMQGLELLAYFRNRAPLDDSGMPKDRFSAEMPDATLATLKIQPSEPRDSAVYFCASGWGTSGRNEQFFGPGTRLTVL.

The CDR3 protein is CASSQGPGYQETQYF. In DNA form, the CDR3 reads TGTGCCAGCAGCCAAGGGCCCGGGTACCAAGAGACCCAGTACTTC. V gene TRBV3-1 (or the pseudogene TRBV3-2) combines with J gene TRBJ2-5; D remains ambiguous. The CDR3 has 15 amino acids. Deletions cut 1 base from V and 0 bases from J, with 9 bases between. The germline V gene encodes CDR1 LGHDT and CDR2 YNNKEL (reference sequence).

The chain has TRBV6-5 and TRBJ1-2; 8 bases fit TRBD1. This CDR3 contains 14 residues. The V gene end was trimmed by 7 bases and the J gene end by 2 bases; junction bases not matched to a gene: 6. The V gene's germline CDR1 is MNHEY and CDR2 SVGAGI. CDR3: CASIGDRPNYGYTF. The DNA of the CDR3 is TGTGCCAGCATTGGGGACAGGCCAAACTATGGCTACACCTTC.

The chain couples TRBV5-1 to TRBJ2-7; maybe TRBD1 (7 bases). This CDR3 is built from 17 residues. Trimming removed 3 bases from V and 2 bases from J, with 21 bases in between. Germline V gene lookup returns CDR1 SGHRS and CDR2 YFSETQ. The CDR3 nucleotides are TGCGCCAGCAGCTCCCCCAGAGGGGGGACAGCTACCTACGAGCAGTACTTC. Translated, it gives CASSSPRGGTATYEQYF.

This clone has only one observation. This CDR3 reads CASSLFVGEQYF. The DNA for the CDR3 is TGTGCCAGCAGTTTATTTGTCGGCGAGCAGTACTTC. The rearrangement links TRBV12-3 or TRBV12-4 to TRBJ2-7; D call uncertain. The CDR3 covers 12 residues. Trimming removed 2 bases from V and 6 bases from J, with 8 bases in between.

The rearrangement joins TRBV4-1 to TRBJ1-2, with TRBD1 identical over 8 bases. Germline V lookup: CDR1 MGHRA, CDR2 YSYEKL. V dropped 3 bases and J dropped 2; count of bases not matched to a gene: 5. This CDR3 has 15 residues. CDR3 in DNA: TGCGCCAGCAGCCATGATCAGGGGGCCAACTATGGCTACACCTTC. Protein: CASSHDQGANYGYTF.

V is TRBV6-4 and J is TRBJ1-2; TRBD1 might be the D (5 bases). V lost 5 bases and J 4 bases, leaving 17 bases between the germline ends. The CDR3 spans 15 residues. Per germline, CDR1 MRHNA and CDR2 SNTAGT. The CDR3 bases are TGTGCCAGCAGTAAGTCGACAGAATCTTCCTATGGCTACACCTTC. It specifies CASSKSTESSYGYTF.

The CDR3 bases are TGTGCCAGCAGCCAAGATGCCGGACTAGCGAGCGTAACCCAGTACTTC. Encoded protein: CASSQDAGLASVTQYF. The chain uses TRBV3-1 (or the pseudogene TRBV3-2) and TRBJ2-5, with 9 bases lining up with TRBD2. This CDR3 contains 16 residues. V was pared by 0 bases and J by 8 bases, with 10 bases of the junction left unmatched. The germline CDR1 and CDR2 sequences are LGHDT and YNNKEL (reference sequence).

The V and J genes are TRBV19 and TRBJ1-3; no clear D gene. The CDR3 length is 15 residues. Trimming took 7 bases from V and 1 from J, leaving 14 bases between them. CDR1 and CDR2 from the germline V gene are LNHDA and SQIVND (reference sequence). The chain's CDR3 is CASTLGGVSGNTIYF. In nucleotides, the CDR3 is TGTGCCAGTACCCTAGGCGGGGTATCTGGAAACACCATATATTTT.

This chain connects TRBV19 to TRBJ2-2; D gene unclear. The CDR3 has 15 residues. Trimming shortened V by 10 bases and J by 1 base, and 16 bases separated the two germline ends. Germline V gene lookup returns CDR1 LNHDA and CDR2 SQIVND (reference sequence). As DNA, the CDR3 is TGTGCCACCTCTTCCCGTGTCAGGAACACCGGGGAGCTGTTTTTT. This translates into CATSSRVRNTGELFF.

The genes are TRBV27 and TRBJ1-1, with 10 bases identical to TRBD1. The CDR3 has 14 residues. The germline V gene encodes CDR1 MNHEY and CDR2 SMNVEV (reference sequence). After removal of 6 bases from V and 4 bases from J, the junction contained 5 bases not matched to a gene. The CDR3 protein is CASRTGGVGTEAFF. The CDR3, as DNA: TGTGCCAGCAGGACAGGGGGCGTCGGCACTGAAGCTTTCTTT.

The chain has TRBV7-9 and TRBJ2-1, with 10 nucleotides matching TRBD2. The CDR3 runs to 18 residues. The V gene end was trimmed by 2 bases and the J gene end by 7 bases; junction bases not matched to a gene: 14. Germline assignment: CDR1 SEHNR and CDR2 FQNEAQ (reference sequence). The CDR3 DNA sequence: TGTGCCAGCAGCTTATCTAATCTAGCGGGAGCATTAGCGAATGAGCAGTTCTTC. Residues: CASSLSNLAGALANEQFF. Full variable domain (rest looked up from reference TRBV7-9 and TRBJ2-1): DTGVSQNPRHKITKRGQNVTFRCDPISEHNRLYWYRQTLGQGPEFLTYFQNEAQLEKSRLLSDRFSAERPKGSFSTLEIQRTEQGDSAMYLCASSLSNLAGALANEQFFGPGTRLTVL.

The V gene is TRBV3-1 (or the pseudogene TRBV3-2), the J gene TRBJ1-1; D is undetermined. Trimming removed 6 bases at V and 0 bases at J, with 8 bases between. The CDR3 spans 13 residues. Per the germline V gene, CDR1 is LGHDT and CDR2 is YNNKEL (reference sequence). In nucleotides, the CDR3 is TGTGCCAGCAGTGGGCAGATGAACACTGAAGCTTTCTTT. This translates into CASSGQMNTEAFF.

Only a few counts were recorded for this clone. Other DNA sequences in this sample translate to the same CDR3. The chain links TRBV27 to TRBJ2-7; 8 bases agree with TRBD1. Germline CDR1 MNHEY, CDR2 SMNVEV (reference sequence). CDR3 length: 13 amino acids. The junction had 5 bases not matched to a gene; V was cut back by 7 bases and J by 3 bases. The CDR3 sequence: CASKTTGGYEQYF. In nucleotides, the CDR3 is TGTGCCAGCAAGACTACAGGGGGCTACGAGCAGTACTTC.

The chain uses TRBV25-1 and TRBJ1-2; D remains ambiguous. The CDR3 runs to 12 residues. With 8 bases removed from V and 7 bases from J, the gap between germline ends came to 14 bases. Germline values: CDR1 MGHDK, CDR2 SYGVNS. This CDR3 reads CASPRVPSGYTF. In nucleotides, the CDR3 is TGTGCCAGCCCTCGTGTCCCTAGTGGCTACACCTTC.

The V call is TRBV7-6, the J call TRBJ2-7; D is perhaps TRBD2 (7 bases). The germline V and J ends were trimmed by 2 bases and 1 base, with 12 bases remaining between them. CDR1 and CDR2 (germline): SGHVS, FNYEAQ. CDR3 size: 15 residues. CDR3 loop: CASSLRGGTSYEQYF. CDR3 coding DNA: TGTGCCAGCAGCTTAAGGGGGGGAACTTCCTACGAGCAGTACTTC.

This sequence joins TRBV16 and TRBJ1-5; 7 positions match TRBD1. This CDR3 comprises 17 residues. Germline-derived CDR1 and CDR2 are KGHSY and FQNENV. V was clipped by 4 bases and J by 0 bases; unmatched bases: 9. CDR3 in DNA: TGTGCCAGCAGCCCTAACAGGGGTCAGTATAGCAATCAGCCCCAGCATTTT. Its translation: CASSPNRGQYSNQPQHF.

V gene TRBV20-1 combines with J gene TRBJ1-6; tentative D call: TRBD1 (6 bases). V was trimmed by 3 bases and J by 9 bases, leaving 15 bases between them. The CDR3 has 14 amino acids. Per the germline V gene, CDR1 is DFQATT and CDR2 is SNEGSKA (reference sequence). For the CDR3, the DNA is TGCAGTGCTAGTACCGGGACACTAGGTTCACCCCTCCACTTT. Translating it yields CSASTGTLGSPLHF.

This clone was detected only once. The CDR3 DNA follows: TGTGCCAGCAGTTCCCCCGACAGGAATTTCCAGCCCCAGCATTTT. Residues: CASSSPDRNFQPQHF. This chain uses TRBV6-2 or TRBV6-3 with TRBJ1-5, with a possible D match to TRBD1 (6 bases). This CDR3 has 15 amino acids. Germline CDR1 and CDR2: MNHEY and SVGEGT. Trimming left V 4 bases short and J 7 bases short, with 17 bases between.

The CDR3 spells CASSPGQGDTGELFF. The CDR3 DNA reads as TGTGCCAGCAGCCCGGGACAGGGGGACACCGGGGAGCTGTTTTTT. The chain has TRBV4-2 and TRBJ2-2; 11 nucleotides align to TRBD1. Per germline, CDR1 LGHNA and CDR2 YNFKEQ. The V and J ends lost 4 bases and 3 bases, in that order; junction bases with no gene match: 1. CDR3 length equals 15 residues.

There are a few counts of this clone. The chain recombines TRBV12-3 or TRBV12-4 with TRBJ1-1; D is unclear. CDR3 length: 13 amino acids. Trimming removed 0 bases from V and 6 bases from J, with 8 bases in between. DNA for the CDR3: TGTGCCAGCAGTTTAGCGGGCCAGGCTGAAGCTTTCTTT. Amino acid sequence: CASSLAGQAEAFF.

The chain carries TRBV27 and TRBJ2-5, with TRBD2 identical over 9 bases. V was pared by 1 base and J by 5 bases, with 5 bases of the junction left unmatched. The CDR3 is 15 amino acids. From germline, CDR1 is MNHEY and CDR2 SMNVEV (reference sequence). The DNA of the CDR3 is TGTGCCAGCAGTTTATTCGCGGGAGGGTCGGAGACCCAGTACTTC. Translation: CASSLFAGGSETQYF.

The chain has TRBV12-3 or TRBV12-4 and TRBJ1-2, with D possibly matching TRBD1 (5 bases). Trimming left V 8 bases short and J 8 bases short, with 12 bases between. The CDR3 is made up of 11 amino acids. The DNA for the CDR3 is TGTGCCAGCCGGGGGACGTCAGGCTACACCTTC. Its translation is CASRGTSGYTF.

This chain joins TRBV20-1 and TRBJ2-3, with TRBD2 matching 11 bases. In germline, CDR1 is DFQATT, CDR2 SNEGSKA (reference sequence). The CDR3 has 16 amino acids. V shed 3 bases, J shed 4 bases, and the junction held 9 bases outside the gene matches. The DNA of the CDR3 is TGCAGTGCTAGTTATTTAGCGGGAGGGCCACCAGATACGCAGTATTTT. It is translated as CSASYLAGGPPDTQYF.

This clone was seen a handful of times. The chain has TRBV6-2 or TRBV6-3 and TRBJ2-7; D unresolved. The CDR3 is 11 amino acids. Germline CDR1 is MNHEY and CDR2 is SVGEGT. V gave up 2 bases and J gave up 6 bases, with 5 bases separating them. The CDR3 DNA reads TGTGCCAGCAGTTACGGGCCCGAGCAGTACTTC. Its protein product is CASSYGPEQYF.

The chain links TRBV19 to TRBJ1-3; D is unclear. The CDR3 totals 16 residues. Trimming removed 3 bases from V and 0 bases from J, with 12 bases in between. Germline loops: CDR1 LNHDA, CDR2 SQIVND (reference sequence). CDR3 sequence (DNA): TGTGCCAGTAGTATTACTGGGCAGACCTCTGGAAACACCATATATTTT. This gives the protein CASSITGQTSGNTIYF.